This is a list of T cell receptor beta chains from one sample in a study of CD8+CD57+ T cells in acquired aplastic anemia. MiXCR, applied by TCRdb to the reads, yields one record per CDR3 protein. This table holds approximately 180,000 distinct CDR3 sequences, under 50% found once. Sequencing was performed on sorted CD4+, CD8+, or CD8+CD57+ T cells (not recorded which) from PBMCs. All receptors derive from a human donor with aplastic anemia. Each CDR3 is given with its conserved first and last residue. A D gene is named only where the DNA matches it firmly. Where a row states a size, it is once, few, many or the class of an expanded clone; other rows omit it.

v_gene: TRBV29-1; abundance: -; j_gene: TRBJ2-3; len: 12; d_gene: -; CDR3nt: TGCAGCGTTGGTTTAGGTGCAGATACGCAGTATTTT; CDR3aa: CSVGLGADTQYF
v_gene: TRBV7-2; abundance: many; j_gene: TRBJ1-1; len: 15; d_gene: -; CDR3nt: TGTGCCAGCAGCTTATTCCCAGCTAGCAACACTGAAGCTTTCTTT; CDR3aa: CASSLFPASNTEAFF
v_gene: TRBV20-1; abundance: many; j_gene: TRBJ2-7; len: 16; d_gene: TRBD2; CDR3nt: TGCAGTGCTCGAACCGGGCAAAGCGGGGATCCCTACGAGCAGTACTTC; CDR3aa: CSARTGQSGDPYEQYF
v_gene: TRBV6-2/TRBV6-3; abundance: once; j_gene: TRBJ2-7; len: 14; d_gene: -; CDR3nt: TGTGCCAGCACGGCAGGAGGTCTCCGATACGAGCAGTACTTC; CDR3aa: CASTAGGLRYEQYF
v_gene: TRBV15; abundance: -; j_gene: TRBJ2-7; len: 12; d_gene: -; CDR3nt: TGTGCCACCAGCAGGGACGGCTACGAGCAGTACTTC; CDR3aa: CATSRDGYEQYF
v_gene: TRBV5-8; abundance: -; j_gene: TRBJ1-2; len: 14; d_gene: -; CDR3nt: TGTGCCAGCGGCTTGGCCCCGGGGGGCTATGGCTACACCTTC; CDR3aa: CASGLAPGGYGYTF
v_gene: TRBV14; abundance: many; j_gene: TRBJ1-2; len: 11; d_gene: -; CDR3nt: TGTGCCAGCAGCCAGGGGCATGGCTACACCTTC; CDR3aa: CASSQGHGYTF
v_gene: TRBV19; abundance: -; j_gene: TRBJ1-2; len: 15; d_gene: -; CDR3nt: TGTGCCAGTAGTATTATGCGGGGGGGCGACTATGGCTACACCTTC; CDR3aa: CASSIMRGGDYGYTF
v_gene: TRBV14; abundance: many; j_gene: TRBJ2-5; len: 15; d_gene: TRBD2; CDR3nt: TGTGCCAGCAGCCAACTAGCGGGACTTGGTGAGACCCAGTACTTC; CDR3aa: CASSQLAGLGETQYF
v_gene: TRBV24-1; abundance: -; j_gene: TRBJ2-1; len: 12; d_gene: TRBD1; CDR3nt: TGTGCCACCAGTGACCCCGGGACAGGTCAGTTCTTC; CDR3aa: CATSDPGTGQFF
v_gene: TRBV20-1; abundance: -; j_gene: TRBJ1-1; len: 13; d_gene: TRBD1; CDR3nt: TGCAGTGCAAACGGACAGGGGAGGTCCGAAGCTTTCTTT; CDR3aa: CSANGQGRSEAFF
v_gene: TRBV19; abundance: many; j_gene: TRBJ2-2; len: 14; d_gene: TRBD1; CDR3nt: TGTGCCAGGTCGACAGGGGGCTACACCGGGGAGCTGTTTTTT; CDR3aa: CARSTGGYTGELFF
v_gene: TRBV7-2; abundance: many; j_gene: TRBJ2-7; len: 17; d_gene: TRBD2; CDR3nt: TGTGCCAGCAGCCCGACAAGGACTAGCGGGGGGGCTTACGAGCAGTACTTC; CDR3aa: CASSPTRTSGGAYEQYF
v_gene: TRBV29-1; abundance: -; j_gene: TRBJ2-1; len: 14; d_gene: TRBD1; CDR3nt: TGCAGCGGTGACAGGGCCAGGTCCTACAATGAGCAGTTCTTC; CDR3aa: CSGDRARSYNEQFF
v_gene: TRBV10-2; abundance: -; j_gene: TRBJ1-1; len: 15; d_gene: -; CDR3nt: TGCGCCAGCAGTGAGCGGGGTTTGGCGAACACTGAAGCTTTCTTT; CDR3aa: CASSERGLANTEAFF
v_gene: TRBV25-1; abundance: many; j_gene: TRBJ1-1; len: 15; d_gene: -; CDR3nt: TGTGCCAGCAGTGAAGGGGGGAAGGGAAACACTGAAGCTTTCTTT; CDR3aa: CASSEGGKGNTEAFF